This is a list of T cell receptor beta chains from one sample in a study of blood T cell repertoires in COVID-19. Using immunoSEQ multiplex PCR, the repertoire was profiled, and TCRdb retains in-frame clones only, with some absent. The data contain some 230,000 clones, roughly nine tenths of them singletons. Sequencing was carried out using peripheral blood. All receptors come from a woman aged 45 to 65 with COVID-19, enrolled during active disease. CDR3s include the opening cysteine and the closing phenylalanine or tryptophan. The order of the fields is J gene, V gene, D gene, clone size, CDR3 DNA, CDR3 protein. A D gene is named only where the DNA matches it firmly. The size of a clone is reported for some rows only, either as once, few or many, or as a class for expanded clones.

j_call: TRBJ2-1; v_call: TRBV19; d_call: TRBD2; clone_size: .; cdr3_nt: TGTGCCAGTAGTCGGACTAGCGGGGGGGCATACAATGAGCAGTTCTTC; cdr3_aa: CASSRTSGGAYNEQFF
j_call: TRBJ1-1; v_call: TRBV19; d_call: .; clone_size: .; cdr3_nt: TGTGCCAGTAGTGACAGGTTGGAGGAAGCTTTCTTT; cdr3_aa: CASSDRLEEAFF
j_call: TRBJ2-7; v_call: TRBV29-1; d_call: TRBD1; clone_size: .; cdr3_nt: TGCAGCGTTGGAATCGGGACAGGGTCCCACGAGCAGTACTTC; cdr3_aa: CSVGIGTGSHEQYF
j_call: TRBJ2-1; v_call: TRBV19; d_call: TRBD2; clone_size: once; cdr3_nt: TGTGCCAGTAGTCGCCCGACTAGCGGGGGGTCCAATGAGCAGTTCTTC; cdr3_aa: CASSRPTSGGSNEQFF
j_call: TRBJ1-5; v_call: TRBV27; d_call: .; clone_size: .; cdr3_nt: TGTGCCAGCAGTTTGAGCGGTTATAGCAATCAGCCCCAGCATTTT; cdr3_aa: CASSLSGYSNQPQHF
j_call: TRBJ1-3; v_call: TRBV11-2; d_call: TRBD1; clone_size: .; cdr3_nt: TGTGCCAGCAGCTTTCGGGACAGGGGGCTCGGAAACACCATATATTTT; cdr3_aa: CASSFRDRGLGNTIYF
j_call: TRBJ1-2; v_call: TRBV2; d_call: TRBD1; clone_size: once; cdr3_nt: TGTGCCAGCCCCCGGGACAGGTTCAACTATGGCTACACCTTC; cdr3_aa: CASPRDRFNYGYTF
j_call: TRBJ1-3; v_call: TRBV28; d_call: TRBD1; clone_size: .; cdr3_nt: TGTGCCAGCAGCCACAGGGGCGAGGGAAACACCATATATTTT; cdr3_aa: CASSHRGEGNTIYF
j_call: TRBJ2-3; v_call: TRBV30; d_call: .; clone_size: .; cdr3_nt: TGTGCTTCGAGCCAGCGGGGCACAGATACGCAGTATTTT; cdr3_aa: CASSQRGTDTQYF
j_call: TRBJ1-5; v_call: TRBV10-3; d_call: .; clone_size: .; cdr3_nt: TGTGCCATCAGTGAGTCGACAGCCAGGGATGATCAGCCCCAGCATTTT; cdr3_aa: CAISESTARDDQPQHF
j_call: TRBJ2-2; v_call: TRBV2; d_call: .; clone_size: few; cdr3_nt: TGTGCCAGCAGTCCCCAAGGGGGATCGACCGGGGAGCTGTTTTTT; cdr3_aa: CASSPQGGSTGELFF
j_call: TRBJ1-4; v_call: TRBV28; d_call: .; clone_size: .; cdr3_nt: TGTGCCAGCAGCCCCGACAGGAGACTTAATGAAAAACTGTTTTTT; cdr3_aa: CASSPDRRLNEKLFF
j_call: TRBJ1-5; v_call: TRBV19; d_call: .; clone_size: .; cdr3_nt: TGTGCCAGTAGTATACGGGGGTATGGCAATCAGCCCCAGCATTTT; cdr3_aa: CASSIRGYGNQPQHF
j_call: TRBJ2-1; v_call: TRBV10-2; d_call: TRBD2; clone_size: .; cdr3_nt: TGCGCCAGCAGTGGAGCGGGGGGGCCCAGGGATGAGCAGTTCTTC; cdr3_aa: CASSGAGGPRDEQFF
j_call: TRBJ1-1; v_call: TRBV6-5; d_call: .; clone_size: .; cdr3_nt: TGTGCCAGCAGCTACGATGAAGCGGGGGTAGAAGCTTTCTTT; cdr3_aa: CASSYDEAGVEAFF
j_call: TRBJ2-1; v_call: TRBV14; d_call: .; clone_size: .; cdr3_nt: TGTGCCAGCAGCCGGCGGGGCCACTACAATGAGCAGTTCTTC; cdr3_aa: CASSRRGHYNEQFF
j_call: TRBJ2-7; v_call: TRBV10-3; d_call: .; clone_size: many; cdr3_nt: TGTGCCATCAGTGGCGGGGTAGCGGATCACCTCGAGCAGTACTTC; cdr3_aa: CAISGGVADHLEQYF
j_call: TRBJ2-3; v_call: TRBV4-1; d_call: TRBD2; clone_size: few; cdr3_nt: TGCGCCAGCACCCAAGGATCCGGGACTACCCGCGGGGGAGATACGCAGTATTTT; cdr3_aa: CASTQGSGTTRGGDTQYF
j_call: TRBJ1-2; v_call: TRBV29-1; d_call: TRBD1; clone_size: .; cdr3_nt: TGCAGCGTTGATTCCTGGCAGGGGGCCGTCTATGGCTACACCTTC; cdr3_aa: CSVDSWQGAVYGYTF
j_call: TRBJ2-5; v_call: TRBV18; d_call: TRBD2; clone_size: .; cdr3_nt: TGTGCCAGCTCACCAATAAGCGGGGGGATACAAGAGACCCAGTACTTC; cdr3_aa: CASSPISGGIQETQYF
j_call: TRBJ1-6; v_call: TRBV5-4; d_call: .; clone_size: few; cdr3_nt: TGTGCCAGCAGCCCGGGGGGGCAGGTCAATTCACCCCTCCACTTT; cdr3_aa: CASSPGGQVNSPLHF
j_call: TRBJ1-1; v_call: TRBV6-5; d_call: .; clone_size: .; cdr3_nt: TGTGCCAGCAGTTACGCCGGGGGGAGGAACACTGAAGCTTTCTTT; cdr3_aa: CASSYAGGRNTEAFF
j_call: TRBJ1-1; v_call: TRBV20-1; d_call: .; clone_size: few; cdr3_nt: TGCAGTGCTAGTACAGGACCCCCCGAAGCTTTCTTT; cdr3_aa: CSASTGPPEAFF
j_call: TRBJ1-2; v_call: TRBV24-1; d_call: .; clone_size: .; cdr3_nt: TGTGCCACCAGTGCCCATAACTATGGCTACACCTTC; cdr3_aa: CATSAHNYGYTF
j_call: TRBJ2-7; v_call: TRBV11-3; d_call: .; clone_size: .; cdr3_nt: TGTGCCAGCAGCAGACGACAGCTCAGCTCCTACGAGCAGTACTTC; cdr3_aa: CASSRRQLSSYEQYF
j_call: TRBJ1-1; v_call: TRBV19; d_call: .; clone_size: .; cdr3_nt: TGTGCCAGTAGTATAGTGGGGGGGGAGAGGTTTGACACTGAAGCTTTCTTT; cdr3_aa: CASSIVGGERFDTEAFF
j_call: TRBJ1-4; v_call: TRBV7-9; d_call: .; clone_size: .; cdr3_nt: TGTGCCAGCAGCTTTAGACACCCGGGGGAAAAACTGTTTTTT; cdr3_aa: CASSFRHPGEKLFF
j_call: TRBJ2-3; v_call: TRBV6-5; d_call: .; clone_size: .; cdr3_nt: TGTGCCAGCAGTTACGAAGGGAGGGATACGCAGTATTTT; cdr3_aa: CASSYEGRDTQYF
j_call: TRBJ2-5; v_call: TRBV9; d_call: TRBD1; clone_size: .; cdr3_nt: TGTGCCAGCAGCGTAGGGACAGGGGAAGAGACCCAGTACTTC; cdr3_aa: CASSVGTGEETQYF
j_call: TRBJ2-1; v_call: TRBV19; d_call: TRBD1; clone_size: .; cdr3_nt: TGTGCCAGTAGTATAAGGACAGGTGAGCAGTTCTTC; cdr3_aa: CASSIRTGEQFF
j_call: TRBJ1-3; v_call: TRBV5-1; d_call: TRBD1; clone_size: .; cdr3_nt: TGCGCCAGCAGCTTAAACAGGGGTGGAGGAAACACCATATATTTT; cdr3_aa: CASSLNRGGGNTIYF
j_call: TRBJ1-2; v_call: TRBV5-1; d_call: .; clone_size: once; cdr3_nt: TGCGCCAGCAGCTTGAACTCCTATGGCTACACCTTC; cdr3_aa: CASSLNSYGYTF
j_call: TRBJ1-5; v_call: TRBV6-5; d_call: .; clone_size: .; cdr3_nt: TGTGCCAGCAGTTACGGGGCGGGGTCTGGTCAGCCCCAGCATTTT; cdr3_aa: CASSYGAGSGQPQHF
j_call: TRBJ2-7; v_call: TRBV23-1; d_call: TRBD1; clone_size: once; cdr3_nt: TGCGCCAGCAGTCAGAATTCCACCGGGACAGCCACTACGTCGCAGTACTTC; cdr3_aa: CASSQNSTGTATTSQYF
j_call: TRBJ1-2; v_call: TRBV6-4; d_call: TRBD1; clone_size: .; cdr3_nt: TGTGCCAGCAGCCCCAGACAGGGCTGGGATGGCTACACCTTC; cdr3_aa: CASSPRQGWDGYTF
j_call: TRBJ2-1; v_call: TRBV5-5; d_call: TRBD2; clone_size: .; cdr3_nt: TGTGCCAGCAGCACAGGACTAGCGAACCCCTCCTACAATGAGCAGTTCTTC; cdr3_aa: CASSTGLANPSYNEQFF
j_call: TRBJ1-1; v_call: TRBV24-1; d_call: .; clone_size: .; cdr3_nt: TGTGCCACCAGTGTAGGGGTGAACACTGAAGCTTTCTTT; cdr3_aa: CATSVGVNTEAFF
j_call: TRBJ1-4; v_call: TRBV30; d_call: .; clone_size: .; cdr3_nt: TGTGCCTGGAGTGGTGGGGGGGCAGAAAAACTGTTTTTT; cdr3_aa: CAWSGGGAEKLFF
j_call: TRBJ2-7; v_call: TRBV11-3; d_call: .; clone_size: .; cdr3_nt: TGTGCCAGCAGCTATGGGGCTCAGCAGTACTTC; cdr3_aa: CASSYGAQQYF
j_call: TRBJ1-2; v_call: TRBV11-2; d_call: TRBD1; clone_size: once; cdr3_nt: TGTGCCAGCAGCACCCTGGACAGGCCCTGGGATGGCTACACCTTC; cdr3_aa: CASSTLDRPWDGYTF
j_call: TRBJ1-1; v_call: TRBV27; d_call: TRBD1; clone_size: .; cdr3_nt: TGTGCCAGCAGTTTTGACAGGGCCGTAATGAACACTGAAGCTTTCTTT; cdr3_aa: CASSFDRAVMNTEAFF
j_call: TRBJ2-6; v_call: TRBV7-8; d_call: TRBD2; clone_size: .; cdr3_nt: TGTGCCAGCAGCTTAGTAAGGGGAGGGACTGGGGCCAACGTCCTGACTTTC; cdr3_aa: CASSLVRGGTGANVLTF
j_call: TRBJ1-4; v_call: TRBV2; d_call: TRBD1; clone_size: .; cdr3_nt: TGTGCCAGTAACCGGGACAGGGGTGAAAAACTGTTTTTT; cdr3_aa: CASNRDRGEKLFF